Shown below are 2 T cell receptor beta chains from a single sample sequenced in a study of CD8 T cells in Susac syndrome. Reverse transcription of about 0.45 to 1 ug RNA was carried out with random hexamers. Each CDR3 protein gets one entry after TCRdb re-called the immunoSEQ multiplex PCR reads with MiXCR. Of roughly 190,000 distinct CDR3 sequences detected, 85% to 95% appear once; the ten largest clones hold 0.16%. The sample was CD8+ T cells from PBMCs. The origin of the receptors is a human donor with Susac syndrome.

The chain has TRBV7-9 and TRBJ2-3; no clear D gene. CDR3 length equals 14 residues. Germline values: CDR1 SEHNR, CDR2 FQNEAQ (reference sequence). V was cut by 3 bases and J by 0 bases, with 7 bases left in between. The CDR3 bases are TGTGCCAGCAGCTTGCAGGTCAGCACAGATACGCAGTATTTT. Translating gives CASSLQVSTDTQYF.

The chain employs TRBV13 and TRBJ2-1; TRBD1 agrees at 10 bases. The V segment lost 5 bases and the J segment 9 bases; nucleotides outside the gene matches: 10. This CDR3 spans 15 amino acids. Germline CDR1 reads PRHDT; CDR2 reads FYEKMQ (reference sequence). CDR3 sequence: CASSPSGQGLSEQFF. The DNA of the CDR3 is TGTGCCAGCAGCCCATCGGGACAGGGGCTAAGTGAGCAGTTCTTC.